These 18 T cell receptor beta chains share one sample of origin, sequenced in a study of tumor-infiltrating lymphocytes in primary liver carcinoma. From approximately 490 ng total RNA, TCR beta cDNA was generated with a primer in the constant region. Three-round nested multiplex PCR performed with slightly modified ARM-PCR produced the TCR beta libraries. Researchers ran the first two PCR rounds for ten to eleven cycles each with TRBV1-TRBV30 forward primers and a C-beta reverse primer. TCRdb ran MiXCR on the multiplex PCR reads and lists one entry per CDR3 protein. Among around 330,000 distinct CDR3 sequences listed, 55% to 65% were seen once. Germline DNA was extracted too, while blood RNA derived from unsorted whole blood. Sequencing input: peripheral blood. Source of these receptors: a middle-aged man with primary liver carcinoma and hepatitis B virus infection.

A word on this clonotype: The conserved phenylalanine or tryptophan is not found at the CDR3 terminus, so this likely reflects a read error. Because the CDR3's place on the DNA is in doubt, the DNA is left out and the CDR3 is given as listed by TCRdb. This sequence joins TRBV11-1 and TRBJ2-1; no check of the table's D call, TRBD2, against the DNA was made. Termini included, the CDR3 measures 17 amino acids. Germline CDR1 is SGHAT and CDR2 is FQDESV (reference sequence). CDR3 residues: CASSLGALAGAYNEQFL.

For this clonotype: A single base separates this from a much larger clone, so it may be a read error. This rearrangement joins TRBV12-3 or TRBV12-4 to TRBJ1-5; 8 nucleotides align to TRBD1. The V and J ends lost 8 bases and 4 bases, in that order; junction bases with no gene match: 13. This CDR3 contains 16 residues. In nucleotides, the CDR3 is TGTGCCAGCGGTCTTGCGGACAGGGACATAAATCAGCCCCAGCATTTT. Amino acids: CASGLADRDINQPQHF.

A word on this clonotype: Since a much larger clone is just one base distant, this may be a read error. V and J are TRBV6-1 and TRBJ2-1, with D possibly being TRBD2 (6 bases). From germline, CDR1 is MNHNS and CDR2 SASEGT. V lost 1 base, J lost 8 bases, and 21 bases lay in between. The CDR3 is made up of 17 amino acids. CDR3: CASSEVTVLAGWDEQFF. CDR3 DNA: TGTGCCAGCAGTGAAGTGACGGTCCTGGCGGGATGGGATGAGCAGTTCTTC.

In its sample, this clonotype was seen once. Compared with germline, one end of the junction differs, possibly owing to a read error. The chain couples TRBV11-1 to TRBJ2-1, with D hard to call. The germline CDR1 and CDR2 sequences are SGHAT and FQDESV (reference sequence). The CDR3 runs to 16 residues. The CDR3 DNA reads as TGTGCCAGCAGCTCCCTCATCTACAGCTCCTACAATGAGAAGTTCTTC. Its protein product is CASSSLIYSSYNEKFF.

Remarks on this clonotype: A much larger clone is a single base away; this may be a read error. V and J are TRBV6-7 and TRBJ2-3; D perhaps matches TRBD1 (6 bases). TRBV6-7 is identified as an open reading frame with a role that is uncertain. The CDR3 runs 16 residues. The CDR3 DNA follows: TGTGTCAGCAGTTCCAGGGGAAGGACCCGCACAGATACGCAGTATTTT. Encoded protein: CVSSSRGRTRTDTQYF.

The chain links TRBV29-1 to TRBJ2-5; no firm D call. Looked up from germline, CDR1 is SQVTM and CDR2 is ANQGSEA. The CDR3 spans 15 residues. The V end lost 3 bases, the J end lost 6 bases, and 20 bases lay between the germline ends. The CDR3 protein is CSVDDATDLLKTQYF. The DNA for the CDR3 is TGCAGCGTTGACGATGCAACGGACCTTCTGAAGACCCAGTACTTC.

Comment on this clonotype: A read error may explain this, as a much larger clone is one base away. The CDR3 ends on some other residue instead of the conserved phenylalanine or tryptophan, so this is likely a read error. The J gene is TRBJ2-7, the V gene TRBV4-2; D might be TRBD1 (5 bases). This CDR3 comprises 14 residues. CDR1 and CDR2 from the germline V gene are LGHNA and YNFKEQ. In nucleotides, the CDR3 is TGTGCCAGCCGCCAAGAGCAGGGCCCCTACGAGCAGTACCTC. Its protein is CASRQEQGPYEQYL.

Comments on this clonotype: This sequence may be a read error, since a much larger clone differs from it by one base. The chain couples TRBV29-1 to TRBJ1-2; TRBD1 aligns across 9 bases. CDR3 length: 13 residues. The germline CDR1 and CDR2 sequences are SQVTM and ANQGSEA. V trimming: 4 bases; J trimming: 6 bases; junction bases outside the gene matches: 6. The CDR3 region is CSVGTGANHGYTF. The CDR3 region has the DNA TGCAGCGTTGGGACAGGGGCGAACCATGGCTACACCTTC.

On this clonotype: This sequence may be a read error, since a much larger clone differs from it by one base. The chain is built from TRBV5-6 and TRBJ2-1; tentative D call: TRBD2 (6 bases). The CDR3 totals 15 residues. From germline, CDR1 is SGHDT and CDR2 YYEEEE. In DNA, the CDR3 is TGTGACAGCAGCCAATCCGGGACTGCTTGGTATGAGCAGTTCTTC. Translated, it gives CDSSQSGTAWYEQFF.

This chain connects TRBV28 to TRBJ2-1; D is uncertain. CDR1 and CDR2 from the germline V gene are MDHEN and SYDVKM. The CDR3 consists of 13 residues. V lost 2 bases and J lost 7, with 9 bases in between. CDR3 protein: CASSLMAGNEQFF. DNA for the CDR3: TGTGCCAGCAGTTTAATGGCCGGGAATGAGCAGTTCTTC.

Of note for this clonotype: The missing conserved phenylalanine or tryptophan at the end of this CDR3 makes a read error likely. V and J are TRBV5-4 and TRBJ2-7; either TRBD1 or TRBD2 may fit D (5 bases each). Per germline, CDR1 SGHNT and CDR2 YYREEE (reference sequence). Trimming stripped 4 bases from V and 2 bases from J, with 13 bases between. The CDR3 has 14 amino acids. In DNA, the CDR3 is TGTGCCAGCAGCGGACGGGACGGAGCCTACGAGCAGTACCTC. It specifies CASSGRDGAYEQYL.

In this sample, this clonotype turned up a few times. The V call is TRBV12-3 or TRBV12-4, the J call TRBJ2-2; 9 bases map to TRBD2. The CDR3 extends over 16 amino acids. V shed 5 bases, J shed 5 bases, and the junction held 9 bases outside the gene matches. CDR3 coding DNA: TGTGCCAGCAGTCCCGTTGCGGGAGGGTTAACCGGGGAGCTGTTTTTT. It encodes CASSPVAGGLTGELFF.

Note on this clonotype: A single base separates this from a much larger clone, so it may be a read error. This chain joins TRBV29-1 and TRBJ2-2, with 7 nucleotides matching TRBD2. Germline CDR1 is SQVTM and CDR2 is ANQGSEA. The CDR3 contains 12 residues. The CDR3 DNA reads as TGCAGCGTTGAGGGGGGGACCGGGGAGCTGCTTTTT. Its translation is CSVEGGTGELLF.

Only a few counts were recorded for this clonotype. The rearrangement uses TRBV6-2 or TRBV6-3 and TRBJ2-4; TRBD2 agrees at 8 bases. Germline-derived CDR1 and CDR2 are MNHEY and SVGEGT. The CDR3 is 19 residues long. The junction had 18 bases not matched to a gene; V was cut back by 6 bases and J by 2 bases. This CDR3 reads CASSRRTLSGETSKNIQYF. For the CDR3, the DNA is TGTGCCAGCAGCAGACGAACCCTTAGCGGGGAGACGTCCAAAAACATTCAGTACTTC.

For this clonotype: This sequence may be a read error, since a much larger clone differs from it by one base. The J gene is TRBJ2-3, the V gene TRBV5-5; D is possibly TRBD2 (5 bases). The CDR3 spans 14 residues. Germline V lookup: CDR1 SGHKS, CDR2 YYEKEE (reference sequence). CDR3 amino acids: CASSYGLITDTQNF. CDR3 in DNA: TGTGCCAGCAGCTACGGACTTATCACAGATACGCAGAATTTT.

Remarks on this clonotype: At one end the junction does not follow the germline gene, possibly because of a read error. The CDR3 reads CASSPRRSGRVAGELFF. CDR3 nucleotides: TGTGCCAGCAGTCCTCGCCGATCTGGAAGGGTGGCCGGGGAGCTGTTTTTC. V gene TRBV28 combines with J gene TRBJ2-2, with a tentative D call TRBD2 (5 bases). CDR3 length equals 17 residues. CDR1 is MDHEN and CDR2 is SYDVKM in the germline V gene.

A remark on this clonotype: A much larger clone differs from this one at a single base, so this may be a read error. The conserved final phenylalanine or tryptophan is absent from the CDR3, which likely points to a read error. The chain couples TRBV7-8 to TRBJ1-3; D uncertain. Trimming pared 3 bases from V and 0 bases from J, leaving 9 bases between. The CDR3 totals 15 residues. Germline CDR1 and CDR2: SGHVS and FQNEAQ. The CDR3 spells CASSLSASSGNTIYL. CDR3 in DNA: TGTGCCAGCAGCTTGAGTGCTAGCTCTGGAAACACCATATATTTA.

In the case of this clonotype: At one boundary the junction diverges from the germline segment, which might be a read error. The chain is built from TRBV12-3 or TRBV12-4 and TRBJ1-2, with D possibly TRBD1 on 5 matching bases. This CDR3 is built from 12 residues. In nucleotides, the CDR3 is TGTGCCAGCAGTTTATCAGGGATCGGCTACGCCTTC. Translation gives CASSLSGIGYAF.